This TCR beta chain was profiled in a study of blood T cell repertoires in COVID-19 (dated by TCRdb to the early 2020s). For the study in its entirety: Collaborator samples came from the United States, Italy and Spain and covered acute and convalescent phases of COVID-19. Sample metadata almost always included a de-identified subject ID, COVID-19 status, age in years and sex. Subjects who had been exposed to COVID-19, were actively infected with it, or had recovered from it provided the deeply sampled blood TCRbeta repertoires that made up the dataset. Where available, HLA class I and class II types were obtained from metadata supplied by the sample provider rather than from assay-based typing. The material from the prospective study consisted of cDNA or gDNA derived from T cells, B-cell-depleted T cells, or PBMCs. The samples were drawn from the first 160 participants of the ongoing ImmuneRACE study and from roughly 1,300 subjects provided by 6 global collaborators. The repertoires were released in a freely available public database intended as a resource for research on the immune response to SARS-CoV-2.

TCRbeta CDR3 regions were amplified from genomic DNA by means of the immunoSEQ Assay, a bias-controlled multiplex PCR. The authors' pipeline ran thus. Within the assay, amplification of reference gene primers was used to estimate how many nucleated cells each sample contained. To quantify the absolute abundance of each unique TCRbeta CDR3 rearrangement, sequence reads were collapsed and filtered. For each sample, productive Simpson clonality was calculated as the square root of Simpson's diversity index over productive rearrangements. TCRdb's version of the immuneACCESS table is confined to in-frame rearrangements and falls short of the full clone set. An unresolved V gene accounts for under half of the shortfall where checked; the remainder is of unknown origin. Clonal size and the V and J genes are those of that table, whereas D and trimming came from the DNA. The sample table lists about 300,000 clones, roughly 89% of them with a count of one. In total, the top ten clones hold around 1.9% of the sample.

The junction carries 12 bases between V and J, which are trimmed by 3 bases and 3 bases respectively. The CDR3 covers 14 residues, taking in both the cysteine and the phenylalanine. The read is trimmed to its CDR3 DNA, 42 bases read in frame from base 1. CDR1 and CDR2 were assigned from the germline V gene as SGHTS and YDEGEE. One collaborating source in Seattle enrolled patients during active infection and followed them longitudinally through the course of disease. Whole blood was collected in K2EDTA tubes by collaborating institutions according to the institutions' own protocols. Collaborator samples were shipped for TCRbeta analysis as frozen whole blood, isolated PBMCs, or DNA extracted from either sample type. This clone was seen only once. Its antigen is currently not known. Per-base qualities were not stored, and no clone one base away is much larger. Here is what the overall study found, with its caveats: How much clinical and demographic metadata was included differed by source and by participant, and the metadata was provided uncurated.

Sequenced input: peripheral blood. Here the chain combines TRBV5-8 and TRBJ1-1; perhaps TRBD1 is the D gene, with 6 bases matching. The receptor was derived from a woman between 25 and 40 years old with COVID-19, enrolled during active disease. The CDR3 reads as follows: CASSWGRMDTEAFF. The sequenced DNA is TGTGCCAGCAGCTGGGGGCGCATGGACACTGAAGCTTTCTTT.